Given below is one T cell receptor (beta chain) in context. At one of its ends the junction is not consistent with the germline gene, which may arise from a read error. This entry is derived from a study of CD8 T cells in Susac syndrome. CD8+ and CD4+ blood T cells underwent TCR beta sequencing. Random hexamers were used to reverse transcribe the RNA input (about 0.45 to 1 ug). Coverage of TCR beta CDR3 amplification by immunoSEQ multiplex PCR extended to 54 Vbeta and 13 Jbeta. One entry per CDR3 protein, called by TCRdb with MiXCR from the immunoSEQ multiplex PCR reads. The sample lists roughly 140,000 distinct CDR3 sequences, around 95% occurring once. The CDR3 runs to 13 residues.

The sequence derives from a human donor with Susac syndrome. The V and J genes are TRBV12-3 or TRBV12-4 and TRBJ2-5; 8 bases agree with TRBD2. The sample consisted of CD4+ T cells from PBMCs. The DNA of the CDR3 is TGTGCCAGCCGACTAGCGACTAAAGAAACCCAGTACTTC. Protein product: CASRLATKETQYF.